This record covers a single TCR beta chain. Residents of approximately 25 US areas, aged about 18 to 89 years, made up the participants. Membership in each cohort depended on participant-reported clinical history. Profiling relied on immunoSEQ multiplex PCR, and the TCRdb table lists in-frame clones only, not all of them. The sample contains roughly 220,000 clones, around 90% of which appear only once. This record belongs to a study of blood T cell repertoires in COVID-19. Study in general: PBMCs, B-cell-depleted T cells, or T cells were the source of the cDNA or gDNA that made up the material.

V shed 4 bases, J shed 5 bases, and the junction held 8 bases outside the gene matches. CDR3 length: 15 amino acids. Germline V gene sequence: CDR1 SGDLS, CDR2 YYNGEE. The TCR was taken from a woman between 50 and 59 years old with acute COVID-19. The V and J genes are TRBV9 and TRBJ2-5; 10 bases fit TRBD1. Sequencing was done on a sample of PBMCs or T cells enriched from blood (not recorded which). The CDR3 reads CASSIQTGGYETQYF. CDR3 in DNA: TGTGCCAGCAGCATCCAGACAGGGGGCTATGAGACCCAGTACTTC.